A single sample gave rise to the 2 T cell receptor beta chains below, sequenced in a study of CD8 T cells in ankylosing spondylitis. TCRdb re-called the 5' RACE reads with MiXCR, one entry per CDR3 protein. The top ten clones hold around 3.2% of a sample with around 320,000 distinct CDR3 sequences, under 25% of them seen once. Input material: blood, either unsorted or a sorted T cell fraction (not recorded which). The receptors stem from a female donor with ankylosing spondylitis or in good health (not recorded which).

CDR3 region: CSASDRRGTEAFF. The CDR3, as DNA: TGCAGTGCGTCGGACAGGCGGGGCACTGAAGCTTTCTTT. This chain links TRBV20-1 with TRBJ1-1; 7 bases align to TRBD1. Germline values: CDR1 DFQATT, CDR2 SNEGSKA (reference sequence). There are 13 residues in the CDR3. J lost 4 bases, V lost 6 bases, and 8 bases had no gene match.

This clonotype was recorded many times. CDR3 nucleotide sequence: TGTGCCAGCAGCGTAGGCCCCCAAGAGACCCAGTACTTC. Translating it yields CASSVGPQETQYF. This chain joins TRBV9 and TRBJ2-5; D call uncertain. Germline CDR1 and CDR2: SGDLS and YYNGEE. With 0 bases removed from V and 1 base from J, the gap between germline ends came to 4 bases. This CDR3 is 13 amino acids long.